The rows below give T cell receptor beta chains drawn from one sample of a study of T-cell reconstitution after alpha-beta-depleted transplantation in children. In TCRdb, the PCR reads were re-called with MiXCR into one record per CDR3 protein. The sample contains some 390,000 distinct CDR3 sequences, just over 20% of which appear only once. The sample here was PBMCs from the stem cell graft donor, taken from the stem cell graft. These receptors all come from a human donor who donated a stem cell graft to a child with acute myeloid leukemia. Both conserved end residues are part of each CDR3.

v_call cdr3_aa
TRBV5-5 CASSLGWLGPKTDTQYF
TRBV12-3/TRBV12-4 CASSLQAGGLSGANVLTF
TRBV4-1 CASSQDGEPYTDTQYF
TRBV28 CASSPSLAGKADTQYF
TRBV2 CASSDLGTGGFGEQFF
TRBV7-2 CASTSADTQYF
TRBV29-1 CSVELAGIGQPQHF
TRBV29-1 CSVPSGRAHEQYF
TRBV6-5 CASSYSNARTDTQYF
TRBV6-1 CASRGGQGVTYEQYF
TRBV4-1 CASSQGEASGRWRNTQYF
TRBV5-5 CASSLSREGWETQYF
TRBV28 CASSLSPAASGRGWVQYF
TRBV7-9 CASSLRTGERNEQFF
TRBV29-1 CGVALVSYNEQFF
TRBV10-3 CAISTGLEGTGELFF
TRBV10-3 CAISESSETQYF
TRBV3-1 CASRHARSEQYF
TRBV4-2 CASSQEMWENTGELFF
TRBV12-3/TRBV12-4 CASSSRDRVTEAFF
TRBV7-2 CASRQRSQEKLFF
TRBV20-1 CSARGSSGRADTQYF
TRBV15 CATSRDLGGLRAGELFF
TRBV24-1 CATSDYTLAGGHNEQFF
TRBV12-3/TRBV12-4 CASSSGTSHTDTQYF
TRBV12-3/TRBV12-4 CASSYRNQPQHF
TRBV2 CASSDQVAGTLIHNEQFF
TRBV15 CATSRDMGASTDTQYF
TRBV12-3/TRBV12-4 CASSLRGGPETQYF